The 10 T cell receptor beta chains in this list originate from one sample, sequenced in a study of T-cell reconstitution after alpha-beta-depleted transplantation in children. Unique molecular identifiers tagged the TCRbeta library. TCRdb ran MiXCR on the PCR reads and lists one entry per CDR3 protein. The data contain approximately 350,000 distinct CDR3 sequences, 13% of them singletons. The sequencing here drew on PBMCs, taken from the stem cell graft. Receptor source: a human donor who donated a stem cell graft to a child with Fanconi anemia.

This clonotype was seen many times. The chain is built from TRBV4-2 and TRBJ2-7; D is tentatively TRBD1 or TRBD2 (6 bases each). CDR3 size: 14 residues. V lost 1 base to trimming and J lost 5 bases, with 12 bases between them. The germline V gene encodes CDR1 LGHNA and CDR2 YNFKEQ. The CDR3 DNA is TGTGCCAGCAGCCAAGGGGGGGCGAGCGACGAGCAGTACTTC. Residues: CASSQGGASDEQYF.

The chain has TRBV7-8 and TRBJ1-1; D remains unclear. The V and J ends lost 2 bases and 0 bases respectively, with 7 bases between them. Germline V lookup: CDR1 SGHVS, CDR2 FQNEAQ. The CDR3 totals 14 residues. In DNA form, the CDR3 reads TGTGCCAGCAGCTTAATTAGGTTGAACACTGAAGCTTTCTTT. This encodes CASSLIRLNTEAFF.

This clonotype was counted ten times or more. This chain uses TRBV12-3 or TRBV12-4 with TRBJ1-1; D call uncertain. The V and J ends lost 6 bases and 4 bases respectively, with 9 bases between them. This CDR3 has 12 residues. CDR3 nucleotide sequence: TGTGCCAGCAGCCTCGCGGTCACTGAAGCTTTCTTT. The encoded protein is CASSLAVTEAFF.

Only a few counts were recorded for this clonotype. V usage is TRBV3-1 and J usage is TRBJ2-1; D not certain. Germline loops: CDR1 LGHDT, CDR2 YNNKEL (reference sequence). Trimming pared 1 base from V and 9 bases from J, leaving 16 bases between. CDR3 length: 15 residues. CDR3 region: CASSQAPRSVLEQFF. The CDR3 coding sequence is TGTGCCAGCAGCCAAGCCCCACGTTCAGTGCTTGAGCAGTTCTTC.

This clonotype was observed many times. The V gene is TRBV10-3, the J gene TRBJ2-5; D may be TRBD1 (5 bases). The germline CDR1 and CDR2 sequences are ENHRY and SYGVKD. The length of the CDR3 is 13 residues. V was cut by 10 bases and J by 2 bases, with 14 bases left in between. CDR3 loop: CATSTDLQETQYF. As DNA, the CDR3 is TGTGCCACCTCGACAGATCTACAAGAGACCCAGTACTTC.

This clonotype showed up many times. A junction boundary mismatches the germline segment, possibly from a read error. The chain is built from TRBV7-7 and TRBJ2-2; 7 bases are a match to TRBD1. Germline loops: CDR1 SSHAT, CDR2 FNYEAQ (reference sequence). The CDR3 has 15 amino acids. The CDR3 reads CASSLRTGNTGELFF. CDR3 DNA sequence: TGTGCTAGCAGCCTAAGGACAGGGAACACCGGGGAGCTGTTTTTT. Together with reference TRBV7-7 and TRBJ2-2, the CDR3 gives the full variable domain: GAGVSQSPRYKVTKRGQDVTLRCDPISSHATLYWYQQALGQGPEFLTYFNYEAQPDKSGLPSDRFSAERPEGSISTLTIQRTEQRDSAMYRCASSLRTGNTGELFFGEGSRLTVL.

The chain uses TRBV29-1 and TRBJ2-1, with TRBD1 identical over 7 bases. The ends lost 7 bases at V and 10 bases at J; junction bases unmatched: 13. Looked up from germline, CDR1 is SQVTM and CDR2 is ANQGSEA. This CDR3 is 13 amino acids long. CDR3 nucleotide sequence: TGCAGCGCTGACAGGGCACCTGGCGGGGAGCAGTTCTTC. This translates into CSADRAPGGEQFF.

This clonotype showed up many times. The V and J genes are TRBV7-2 and TRBJ2-7; TRBD1 aligns across 7 bases. The CDR3 sequence is 15 residues long. J was trimmed by 5 bases and V by 1 base; bases with no gene match: 8. Looked up from germline, CDR1 is SGHTA and CDR2 is FQGNSA. The CDR3 spells CASSLGVGTVNEQYF. The CDR3 DNA reads as TGTGCCAGCAGCTTAGGGGTAGGGACAGTTAACGAGCAGTACTTC.

This clonotype was seen a handful of times. The chain carries TRBV11-2 and TRBJ2-2; D remains unclear. The CDR3 spans 17 residues. V gave up 0 bases and J gave up 8 bases, with 19 bases separating them. CDR1 is SGHAT and CDR2 is FQNNGV in the germline V gene. CDR3 sequence: CASSLEGRMSYAGELFF. Here the CDR3 DNA reads TGTGCCAGCAGCTTAGAGGGTCGGATGAGTTATGCAGGGGAGCTGTTTTTT.

J is TRBJ2-2 and V is TRBV4-3, with 10 nucleotides matching TRBD1. The CDR3 loop spans 16 amino acids. Germline CDR1 and CDR2: LGHNA and YSLEER. V was pared by 4 bases and J by 5 bases, with 7 bases of the junction left unmatched. CDR3 sequence: CASSRRQGARTGELFF. CDR3 DNA: TGCGCCAGCAGCCGTAGACAGGGGGCGAGAACCGGGGAGCTGTTTTTT.